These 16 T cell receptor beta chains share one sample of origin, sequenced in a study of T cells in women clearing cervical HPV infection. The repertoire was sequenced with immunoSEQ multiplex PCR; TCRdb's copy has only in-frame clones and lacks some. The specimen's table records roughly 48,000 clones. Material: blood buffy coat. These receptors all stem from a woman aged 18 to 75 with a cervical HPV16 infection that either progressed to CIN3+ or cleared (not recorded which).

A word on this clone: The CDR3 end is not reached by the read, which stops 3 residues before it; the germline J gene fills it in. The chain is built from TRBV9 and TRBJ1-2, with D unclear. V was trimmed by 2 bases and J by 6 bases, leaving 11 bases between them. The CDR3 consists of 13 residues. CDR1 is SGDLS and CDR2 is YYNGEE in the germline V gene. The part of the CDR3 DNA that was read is TGTGCCAGCAGCGTCCAGTCTAGCCATGGC. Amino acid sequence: CASSVQSSHG. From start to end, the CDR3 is CASSVQSSHGYTF. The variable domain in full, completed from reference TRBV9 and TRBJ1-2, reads DSGVTQTPKHLITATGQRVTLRCSPRSGDLSVYWYQQSLDQGLQFLIQYYNGEERAKGNILERFSAQQFPDLHSELNLSSLELGDSALYFCASSVQSSHGYTFGSGTRLTVV.

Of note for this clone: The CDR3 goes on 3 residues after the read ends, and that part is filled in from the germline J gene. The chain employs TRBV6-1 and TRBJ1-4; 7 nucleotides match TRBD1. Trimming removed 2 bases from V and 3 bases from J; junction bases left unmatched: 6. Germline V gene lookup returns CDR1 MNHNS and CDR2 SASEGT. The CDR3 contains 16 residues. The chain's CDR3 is CASSEMKGASNEKLFF. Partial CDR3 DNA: TGTGCCAGCAGTGAAATGAAGGGGGCTTCTAATGAAAAA.

This CDR3 reads CASSSPGTSGNLEQYF. CDR3 bases read: TGTGCCAGCAGTTCCCCCGGGACTAGCGGGAACCTCGAG. The chain recombines TRBV28 with TRBJ2-7; 13 bases are shared with TRBD2. The read ends 3 residues before the CDR3 terminus; that terminus is restored from the germline J gene. The J segment lost 6 bases and the V segment lost 4 bases, leaving 9 bases of the junction unmatched. Germline V gene sequence: CDR1 MDHEN, CDR2 SYDVKM. The CDR3 runs 16 residues.

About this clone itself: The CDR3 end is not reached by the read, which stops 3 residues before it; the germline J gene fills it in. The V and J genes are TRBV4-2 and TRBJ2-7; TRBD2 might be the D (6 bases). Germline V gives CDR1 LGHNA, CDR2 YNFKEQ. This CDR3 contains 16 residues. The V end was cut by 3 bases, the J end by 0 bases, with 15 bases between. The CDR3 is CASSHPLGGSSYEQYF. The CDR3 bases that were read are TGTGCCAGCAGCCACCCCCTCGGGGGTAGCTCCTACGAG.

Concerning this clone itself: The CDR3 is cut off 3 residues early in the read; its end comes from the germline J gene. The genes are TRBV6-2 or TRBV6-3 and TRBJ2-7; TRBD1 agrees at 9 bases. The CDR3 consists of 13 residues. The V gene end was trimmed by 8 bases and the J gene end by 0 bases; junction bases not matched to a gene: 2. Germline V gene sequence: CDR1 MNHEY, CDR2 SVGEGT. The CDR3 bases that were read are TGTGCCAGCGACAGGGGGAGCTCCTACGAG. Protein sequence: CASDRGSSYE. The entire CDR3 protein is CASDRGSSYEQYF.

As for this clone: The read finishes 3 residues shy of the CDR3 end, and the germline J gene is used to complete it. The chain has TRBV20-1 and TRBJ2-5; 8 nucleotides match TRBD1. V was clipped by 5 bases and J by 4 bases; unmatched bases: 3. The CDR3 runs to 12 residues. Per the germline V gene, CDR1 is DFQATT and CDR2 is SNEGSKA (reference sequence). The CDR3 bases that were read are TGCAGTGCTCATCAGGGGGCAGAGACC. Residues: CSAHQGAET. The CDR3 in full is CSAHQGAETQYF.

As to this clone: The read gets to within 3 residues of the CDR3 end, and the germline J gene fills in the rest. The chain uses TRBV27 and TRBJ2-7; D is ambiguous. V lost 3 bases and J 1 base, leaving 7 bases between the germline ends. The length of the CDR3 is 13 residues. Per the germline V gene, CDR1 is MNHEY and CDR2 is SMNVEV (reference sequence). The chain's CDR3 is CASSLGPSYEQYF. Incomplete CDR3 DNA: TGTGCCAGCAGTTTGGGCCCGTCCTACGAG.

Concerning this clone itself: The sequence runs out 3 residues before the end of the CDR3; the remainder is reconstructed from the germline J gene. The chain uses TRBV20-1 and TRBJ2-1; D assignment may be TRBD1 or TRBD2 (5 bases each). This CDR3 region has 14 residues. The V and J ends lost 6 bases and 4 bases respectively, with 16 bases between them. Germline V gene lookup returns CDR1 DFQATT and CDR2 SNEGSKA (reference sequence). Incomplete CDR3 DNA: TGCAGTGCAGAGGCAGGGAGCCAGTACAATGAG. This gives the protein CSAEAGSQYNE. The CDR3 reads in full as CSAEAGSQYNEQFF.

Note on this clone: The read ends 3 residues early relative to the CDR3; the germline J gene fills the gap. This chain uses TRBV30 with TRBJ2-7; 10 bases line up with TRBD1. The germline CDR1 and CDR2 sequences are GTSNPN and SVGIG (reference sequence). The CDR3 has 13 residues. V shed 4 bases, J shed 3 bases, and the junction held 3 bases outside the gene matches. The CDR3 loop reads CAWTGTGDYEQYF. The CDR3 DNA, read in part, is TGTGCCTGGACGGGGACAGGGGACTACGAG. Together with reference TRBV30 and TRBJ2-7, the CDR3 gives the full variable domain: SQTIHQWPATLVQPVGSPLSLECTVEGTSNPNLYWYRQAAGRGLQLLFYSVGIGQISSEVPQNLSASRPQDRQFILSSKKLLLSDSGFYLCAWTGTGDYEQYFGPGTRLTVT.

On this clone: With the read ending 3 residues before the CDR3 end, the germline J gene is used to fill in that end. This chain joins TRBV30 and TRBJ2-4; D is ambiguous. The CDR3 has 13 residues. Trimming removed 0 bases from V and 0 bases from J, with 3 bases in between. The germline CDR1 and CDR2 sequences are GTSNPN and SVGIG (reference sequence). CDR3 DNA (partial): TGTGCCTGGAGTGTTCTAGCCAAAAACATT. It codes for CAWSVLAKNI. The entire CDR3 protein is CAWSVLAKNIQYF. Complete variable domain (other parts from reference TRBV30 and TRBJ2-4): SQTIHQWPATLVQPVGSPLSLECTVEGTSNPNLYWYRQAAGRGLQLLFYSVGIGQISSEVPQNLSASRPQDRQFILSSKKLLLSDSGFYLCAWSVLAKNIQYFGAGTRLSVL.

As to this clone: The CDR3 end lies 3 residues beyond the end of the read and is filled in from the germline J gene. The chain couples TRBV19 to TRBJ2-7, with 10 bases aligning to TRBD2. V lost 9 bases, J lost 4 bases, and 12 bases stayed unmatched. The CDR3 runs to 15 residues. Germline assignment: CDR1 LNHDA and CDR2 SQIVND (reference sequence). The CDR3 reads CASKPVAGGEYEQYF. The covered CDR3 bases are TGTGCCAGCAAACCGGTAGCGGGGGGAGAATACGAG. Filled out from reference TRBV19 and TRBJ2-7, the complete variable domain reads DGGITQSPKYLFRKEGQNVTLSCEQNLNHDAMYWYRQDPGQGLRLIYYSQIVNDFQKGDIAEGYSVSREKKESFPLTVTSAQKNPTAFYLCASKPVAGGEYEQYFGPGTRLTVT.

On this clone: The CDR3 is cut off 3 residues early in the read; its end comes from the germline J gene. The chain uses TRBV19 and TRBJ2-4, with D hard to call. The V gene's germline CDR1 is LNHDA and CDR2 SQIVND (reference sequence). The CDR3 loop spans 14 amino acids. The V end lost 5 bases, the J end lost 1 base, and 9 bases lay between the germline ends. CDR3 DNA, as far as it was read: TGTGCCAGTAGTCCCCGCGAGGCCAAAAACATT. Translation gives CASSPREAKNI. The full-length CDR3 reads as CASSPREAKNIQYF.

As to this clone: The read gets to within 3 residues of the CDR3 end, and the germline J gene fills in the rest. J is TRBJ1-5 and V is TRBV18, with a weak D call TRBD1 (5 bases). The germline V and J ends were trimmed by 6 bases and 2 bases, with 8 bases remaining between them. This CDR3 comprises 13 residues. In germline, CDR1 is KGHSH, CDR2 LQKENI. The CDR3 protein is CASSSTGNQPQHF. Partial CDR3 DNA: TGTGCCAGCTCGTCGACAGGCAATCAGCCC.

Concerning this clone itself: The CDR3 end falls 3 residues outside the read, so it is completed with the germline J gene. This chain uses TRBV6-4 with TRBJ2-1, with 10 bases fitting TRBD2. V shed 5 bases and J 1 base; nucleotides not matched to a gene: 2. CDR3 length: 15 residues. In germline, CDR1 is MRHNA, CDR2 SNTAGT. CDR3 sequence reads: CASSLTSGSYNEQFF. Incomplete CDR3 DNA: TGTGCCAGCAGTCTGACTAGCGGGTCCTACAATGAG.

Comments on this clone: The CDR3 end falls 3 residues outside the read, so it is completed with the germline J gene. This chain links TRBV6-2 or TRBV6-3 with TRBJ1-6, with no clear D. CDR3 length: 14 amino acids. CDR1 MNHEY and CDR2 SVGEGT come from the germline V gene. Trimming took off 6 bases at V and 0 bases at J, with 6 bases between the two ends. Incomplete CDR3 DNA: TGTGCCAGCAGACAAAGCTCCTATAATTCACCC. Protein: CASRQSSYNSP. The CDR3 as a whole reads CASRQSSYNSPLHF.

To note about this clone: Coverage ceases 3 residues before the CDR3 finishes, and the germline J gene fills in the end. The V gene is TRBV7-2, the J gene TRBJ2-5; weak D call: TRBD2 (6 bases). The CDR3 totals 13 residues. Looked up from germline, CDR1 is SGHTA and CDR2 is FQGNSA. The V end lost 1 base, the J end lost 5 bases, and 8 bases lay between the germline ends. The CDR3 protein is CASSLVLAETQYF. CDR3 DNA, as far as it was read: TGTGCCAGCAGCTTAGTCCTAGCGGAGACC.